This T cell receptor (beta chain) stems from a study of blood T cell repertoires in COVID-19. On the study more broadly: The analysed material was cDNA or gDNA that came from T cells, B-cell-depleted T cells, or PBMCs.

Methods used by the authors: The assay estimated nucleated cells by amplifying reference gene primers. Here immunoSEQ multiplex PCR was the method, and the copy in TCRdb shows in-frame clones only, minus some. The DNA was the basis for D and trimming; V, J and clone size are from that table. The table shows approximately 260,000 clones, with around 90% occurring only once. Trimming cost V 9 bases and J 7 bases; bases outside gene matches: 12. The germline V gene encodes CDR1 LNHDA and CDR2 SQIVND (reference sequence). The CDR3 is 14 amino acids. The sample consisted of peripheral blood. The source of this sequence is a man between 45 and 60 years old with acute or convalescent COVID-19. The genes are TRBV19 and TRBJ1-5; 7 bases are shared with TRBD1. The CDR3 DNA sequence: TGTGCCAGCAACCTACAGGGGTTAGGCCAGCCCCAGCATTTT. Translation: CASNLQGLGQPQHF. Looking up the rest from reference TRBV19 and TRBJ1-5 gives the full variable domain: DGGITQSPKYLFRKEGQNVTLSCEQNLNHDAMYWYRQDPGQGLRLIYYSQIVNDFQKGDIAEGYSVSREKKESFPLTVTSAQKNPTAFYLCASNLQGLGQPQHFGDGTRLSIL.